The clone carrying this TCR beta chain was picked up one time. This sample is drawn from a study of T cells in localized non-small cell lung cancer. The ends lost 4 bases at V and 7 bases at J; junction bases unmatched: 5. The length of the CDR3 is 15 residues. Germline CDR1 and CDR2: KGHSH and LQKENI. The protocol was immunoSEQ multiplex PCR, while the TCRdb copy is restricted to in-frame clones and leaves out a portion. The sample consists of tens of thousands of clones, about 88% of them appearing once. The chain carries TRBV18 and TRBJ2-2, with 11 nucleotides matching TRBD1. The specimen was peripheral blood, collected before any cancer treatment. The clonotype comes from a female donor over 55 with stage III squamous cell lung carcinoma. This CDR3 is CASSRGQGARGELFF. The CDR3 nucleotides read TGTGCCAGCTCACGCGGACAGGGGGCGCGCGGGGAGCTGTTTTTT.